The next 27 T cell receptor beta chains were all read from a single sample in a study of shared clonotypes between healthy human individuals. The protocol was immunoSEQ multiplex PCR, while the TCRdb copy is restricted to in-frame clones and leaves out a portion. The data contain approximately 2.3 million clones, over 90% of them singletons. Sequenced sample: naive CD4+ T cells from PBMCs. The subset here: CD45RA+ positively selected. All receptors derive from a man between 18 and 35 years old in good health. Some clones in this sample may be carry-over from other donors' samples.

V usage is TRBV5-1 and J usage is TRBJ1-1; TRBD1 matches at 7 bases. V was clipped by 3 bases and J by 2 bases; unmatched bases: 7. CDR1 and CDR2 from the germline V gene are SGHRS and YFSETQ. The CDR3 is 15 amino acids. The CDR3 nucleotides are TGCGCCAGCAGCTCACAGGGGACCGGCAACACTGAAGCTTTCTTT. It is translated as CASSSQGTGNTEAFF.

V gene TRBV18 combines with J gene TRBJ1-1; D uncertain. Trimming removed 4 bases from V and 5 bases from J, with 11 bases in between. The CDR3 contains 13 residues. Per germline, CDR1 KGHSH and CDR2 LQKENI. The CDR3 sequence is CASSLESWTEAFF. The CDR3 DNA reads TGTGCCAGCTCACTGGAGAGCTGGACTGAAGCTTTCTTT.

V usage is TRBV4-2 and J usage is TRBJ1-5; no clear D gene. V was cut by 0 bases and J by 4 bases, with 19 bases left in between. Per the germline V gene, CDR1 is LGHNA and CDR2 is YNFKEQ. The length of the CDR3 is 18 residues. The CDR3 spells CASSQDQLGPGRNQPQHF. The CDR3 nucleotides read TGTGCCAGCAGCCAAGATCAGTTAGGGCCGGGGAGGAATCAGCCCCAGCATTTT.

V is TRBV5-5 and J is TRBJ2-2, with a tentative D call TRBD2 (7 bases). Trimming pared 0 bases from V and 6 bases from J, leaving 12 bases between. CDR1 and CDR2 (germline): SGHKS, YYEKEE (reference sequence). CDR3 length: 15 residues. The CDR3 sequence is CASSLAGGAAGELFF. CDR3 bases: TGTGCCAGCAGCTTGGCGGGGGGCGCTGCCGGGGAGCTGTTTTTT.

The chain recombines TRBV7-2 with TRBJ2-1; D unclear. Germline V gene lookup returns CDR1 SGHTA and CDR2 FQGNSA. Trimming cost V 1 base and J 12 bases, with 13 bases left between them. The CDR3 has 13 residues. The CDR3 loop reads CASSLVLAPGQFF. The CDR3 bases are TGTGCCAGCAGCTTAGTCTTAGCCCCGGGGCAGTTCTTC.

The CDR3, as DNA: TGTGCCAGCAATAGGTGGGGCACCAACTATGGCTACACCTTC. Residues: CASNRWGTNYGYTF. The chain links TRBV28 to TRBJ1-2; tentatively, D is TRBD1 (5 bases). This CDR3 spans 14 amino acids. From germline, CDR1 is MDHEN and CDR2 SYDVKM. Trimming stripped 7 bases from V and 2 bases from J, with 14 bases between.

The chain employs TRBV5-1 and TRBJ1-1; the D is unclear. Per the germline V gene, CDR1 is SGHRS and CDR2 is YFSETQ. V shed 3 bases and J shed 1 base, with 10 bases lying between them. This CDR3 spans 14 amino acids. CDR3 in amino acids: CASSSTETNTEAFF. CDR3 in DNA: TGCGCCAGCAGCTCGACTGAAACGAACACTGAAGCTTTCTTT.

This chain links TRBV5-1 with TRBJ1-1; D may be TRBD1 (5 bases). Germline V gene lookup returns CDR1 SGHRS and CDR2 YFSETQ. The CDR3 sequence is 15 residues long. V dropped 0 bases and J dropped 3 bases, with 12 bases sitting between them. The CDR3 bases are TGCGCCAGCAGCTTGGTGCCAGGGTCGGACACTGAAGCTTTCTTT. It translates to CASSLVPGSDTEAFF.

Regarding this clone: Other DNA sequences in the same sample also yield this CDR3. The chain links TRBV9 to TRBJ1-3, with D unclear. The CDR3 runs to 13 residues. The germline CDR1 and CDR2 sequences are SGDLS and YYNGEE. V was clipped by 0 bases and J by 5 bases, with 6 bases between them. CDR3 nucleotide sequence: TGTGCCAGCAGCGTAGAAGGGAGAAACACCATATATTTT. It yields the protein CASSVEGRNTIYF. Complete variable domain (other parts from reference TRBV9 and TRBJ1-3): DSGVTQTPKHLITATGQRVTLRCSPRSGDLSVYWYQQSLDQGLQFLIQYYNGEERAKGNILERFSAQQFPDLHSELNLSSLELGDSALYFCASSVEGRNTIYFGEGSWLTVV.

Notes on this clone: The sample has other DNA sequences that encode this CDR3 too. The chain has TRBV30 and TRBJ1-2; perhaps TRBD1 as D (5 bases). The CDR3 covers 13 residues. CDR1 GTSNPN and CDR2 SVGIG come from the germline V gene (reference sequence). The V and J ends lost 2 bases and 0 bases respectively, with 7 bases between them. In nucleotides, the CDR3 is TGTGCCTGGAGTTCGGGGGCTAACTATGGCTACACCTTC. This codes for CAWSSGANYGYTF. The variable domain in full, with the rest retrieved from reference TRBV30 and TRBJ1-2, is SQTIHQWPATLVQPVGSPLSLECTVEGTSNPNLYWYRQAAGRGLQLLFYSVGIGQISSEVPQNLSASRPQDRQFILSSKKLLLSDSGFYLCAWSSGANYGYTFGSGTRLTVV.

This clone appeared a single time. The V call is TRBV13, the J call TRBJ2-7; the match to TRBD2 covers 10 bases. V lost 1 base, J lost 0 bases, and 6 bases stayed unmatched. Germline CDR1 is PRHDT and CDR2 is FYEKMQ (reference sequence). The CDR3 has 17 residues. The CDR3 bases are TGTGCCAGCAGCTTAGAATCCGCTAGCGGGAGCTCCTACGAGCAGTACTTC. Its translation: CASSLESASGSSYEQYF.

The rearrangement links TRBV6-5 to TRBJ2-1, with TRBD2 matching over 7 bases. V dropped 2 bases and J dropped 6; count of bases not matched to a gene: 7. The CDR3 contains 15 residues. Germline V gene sequence: CDR1 MNHEY, CDR2 SVGAGI. The CDR3 protein is CASSYVGLGLNEQFF. The CDR3 DNA reads as TGTGCCAGCAGTTACGTTGGACTAGGACTCAATGAGCAGTTCTTC.

With regard to this clone: Other DNA sequences in the sample encode the same CDR3. This rearrangement joins TRBV18 to TRBJ1-4; D uncertain. The CDR3 is made up of 13 amino acids. Germline V CDR1 and CDR2: KGHSH, LQKENI. V shed 3 bases and J shed 8 bases, with 10 bases lying between them. CDR3 in amino acids: CASSPGLREKLFF. For the CDR3, the DNA is TGTGCCAGCTCACCGGGCCTAAGAGAAAAACTGTTTTTT.

With respect to this clone: Other DNA sequences within the sample encode an identical CDR3. This chain connects TRBV6-1 to TRBJ2-3; 8 nucleotides match TRBD1. J was trimmed by 2 bases and V by 8 bases; bases with no gene match: 6. Germline-derived CDR1 and CDR2 are MNHNS and SASEGT. This CDR3 contains 14 residues. The CDR3 region is CASRRQGSTDTQYF. The CDR3 coding sequence is TGTGCCAGCCGGAGACAGGGGTCCACAGATACGCAGTATTTT.

This rearrangement joins TRBV5-1 to TRBJ2-1; TRBD2 matches at 10 bases. The germline V gene has CDR1 SGHRS and CDR2 YFSETQ. The length of the CDR3 is 16 residues. V gave up 3 bases and J gave up 7 bases; unmatched junction bases: 10. The CDR3 loop reads CASSSVLAGDLNEQFF. As DNA, the CDR3 is TGCGCCAGCAGCTCCGTCCTAGCGGGAGATTTGAATGAGCAGTTCTTC. Combining the CDR3 with reference TRBV5-1 and TRBJ2-1 gives the whole variable domain KAGVTQTPRYLIKTRGQQVTLSCSPISGHRSVSWYQQTPGQGLQFLFEYFSETQRNKGNFPGRFSGRQFSNSRSEMNVSTLELGDSALYLCASSSVLAGDLNEQFFGPGTRLTVL.

This sequence joins TRBV15 and TRBJ2-3, with 8 bases matching TRBD2. Germline CDR1 reads LNHNV; CDR2 reads YYDKDF (reference sequence). The CDR3 sequence is 17 residues long. With 2 bases clipped from V and 1 base from J, the junction kept 8 bases outside the gene matches. The CDR3 DNA follows: TGTGCCACCAGCAGAAATAGCCCAGCGGGAGGCACAGATACGCAGTATTTT. As protein: CATSRNSPAGGTDTQYF.

This clone appeared once. V and J are TRBV9 and TRBJ2-1, with D unclear. V shed 0 bases and J shed 8 bases, with 15 bases lying between them. This CDR3 has 15 residues. CDR1 and CDR2 (germline): SGDLS, YYNGEE. CDR3 coding DNA: TGTGCCAGCAGCGTAGCCGGGCAGCGAGCTTATGAGCAGTTCTTC. This encodes CASSVAGQRAYEQFF.

The V gene is TRBV6-5, the J gene TRBJ2-7; 7 positions match TRBD1. The CDR3 totals 13 residues. V trimming: 8 bases; J trimming: 0 bases; junction bases outside the gene matches: 4. Germline CDR1 is MNHEY and CDR2 is SVGAGI. CDR3 amino acids: CASRDSSSYEQYF. CDR3 nucleotides: TGTGCCAGCCGGGACAGCAGCTCCTACGAGCAGTACTTC.

The chain carries TRBV6-5 and TRBJ1-4; 11 nucleotides align to TRBD1. Per germline, CDR1 MNHEY and CDR2 SVGAGI. J gave up 9 bases and V 6 bases, and 9 bases lay outside the gene matches. This CDR3 spans 15 amino acids. As DNA, the CDR3 is TGTGCCAGCAGACCACTAATGGACAGGGGGCAAAAACTGTTTTTT. It yields the protein CASRPLMDRGQKLFF.

The J gene is TRBJ2-3, the V gene TRBV10-3; TRBD1 aligns across 8 bases. The CDR3 runs 17 residues. With 0 bases clipped from V and 4 bases from J, the junction kept 9 bases outside the gene matches. Germline CDR1 reads ENHRY; CDR2 reads SYGVKD. This CDR3 reads CAISESDQGAMADTQYF. CDR3 in DNA: TGTGCCATCAGTGAGTCAGATCAGGGGGCAATGGCAGATACGCAGTATTTT.

The V gene is TRBV5-1, the J gene TRBJ2-5, with 8 bases fitting TRBD1. Trimming cost V 3 bases and J 7 bases; bases outside gene matches: 11. Germline lookup yields CDR1 SGHRS and CDR2 YFSETQ. The CDR3 loop spans 15 amino acids. This CDR3 is CASSYGTGSTWTQYF. The DNA for the CDR3 is TGCGCCAGCAGCTACGGGACAGGAAGCACGTGGACCCAGTACTTC.

The rearrangement uses TRBV29-1 and TRBJ1-3, with D unclear. Trimming removed 2 bases at V and 10 bases at J, with 12 bases between. Germline CDR1 is SQVTM and CDR2 is ANQGSEA. CDR3 size: 12 residues. The CDR3 DNA reads TGCAGCGTTGAACCGGGCGTAGGGACCATATATTTT. It is translated as CSVEPGVGTIYF.

The rearrangement uses TRBV28 and TRBJ1-1; tentatively, D is TRBD1 (5 bases). The germline V gene encodes CDR1 MDHEN and CDR2 SYDVKM. This CDR3 spans 14 amino acids. The germline V and J ends were trimmed by 4 bases and 4 bases, with 13 bases remaining between them. The CDR3 region has the DNA TGTGCCAGCAGTTCCCCGGGACTGAGCACTGAAGCTTTCTTT. Its protein product is CASSSPGLSTEAFF.

V is TRBV29-1 and J is TRBJ2-7; D unclear. Germline CDR1 reads SQVTM; CDR2 reads ANQGSEA. With 2 bases removed from V and 2 bases from J, the gap between germline ends came to 7 bases. This CDR3 has 12 residues. CDR3 protein: CSVEPLPYEQYF. In DNA form, the CDR3 reads TGCAGCGTTGAACCCTTGCCCTACGAGCAGTACTTC.

CDR3 region: CATGGDRVPNEQFF. CDR3 DNA: TGTGCCACTGGAGGGGACAGGGTTCCTAATGAGCAGTTCTTC. The chain joins TRBV2 to TRBJ2-1; 9 nucleotides match TRBD1. The germline V gene encodes CDR1 SNHLY and CDR2 FYNNEI. V was pared by 10 bases and J by 7 bases, with 11 bases of the junction left unmatched. CDR3 length: 14 residues. The variable domain in full, with the rest retrieved from reference TRBV2 and TRBJ2-1, is EPEVTQTPSHQVTQMGQEVILRCVPISNHLYFYWYRQILGQKVEFLVSFYNNEISEKSEIFDDQFSVERPDGSNFTLKIRSTKLEDSAMYFCATGGDRVPNEQFFGPGTRLTVL.

The chain carries TRBV5-1 and TRBJ1-1; possibly TRBD1 for D (6 bases). This CDR3 comprises 16 residues. Germline lookup yields CDR1 SGHRS and CDR2 YFSETQ. Trimming took off 4 bases at V and 1 base at J, with 17 bases between the two ends. The CDR3 loop reads CASSRGTMGANTEAFF. In nucleotides, the CDR3 is TGCGCCAGCAGCCGTGGGACAATGGGTGCGAACACTGAAGCTTTCTTT.

The chain employs TRBV11-3 and TRBJ2-1; D not resolved. CDR1 SGHNT and CDR2 YENEEA come from the germline V gene. V lost 0 bases and J lost 5, with 8 bases in between. The CDR3 totals 14 residues. The DNA of the CDR3 is TGTGCCAGCAGCTTAGAGGCGACCCACAATGAGCAGTTCTTC. Its protein product is CASSLEATHNEQFF.